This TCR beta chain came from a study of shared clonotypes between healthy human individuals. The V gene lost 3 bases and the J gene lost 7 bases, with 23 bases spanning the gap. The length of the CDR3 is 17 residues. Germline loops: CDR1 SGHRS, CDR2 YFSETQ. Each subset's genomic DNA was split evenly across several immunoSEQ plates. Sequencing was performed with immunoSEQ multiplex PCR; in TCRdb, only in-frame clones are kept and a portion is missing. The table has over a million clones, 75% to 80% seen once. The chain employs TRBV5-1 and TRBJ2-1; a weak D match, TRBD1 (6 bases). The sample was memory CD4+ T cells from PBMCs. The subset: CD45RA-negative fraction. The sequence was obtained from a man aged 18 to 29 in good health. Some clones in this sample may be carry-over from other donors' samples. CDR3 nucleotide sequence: TGCGCCAGCAGCTCCTACAGGGCCCCTGACCTAGATAATGAGCAGTTCTTC. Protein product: CASSSYRAPDLDNEQFF.